Following are 23 T cell receptor beta chains from one sample sequenced in a study of T cells in Graves' hyperthyroidism and ophthalmopathy. Amplified regions were TCR beta CDR3 sequences from RNA transcripts. HTBI primers drove first-round RT-PCR of the TCR CDR3. TCRdb reprocessed the multiplex PCR reads with MiXCR, giving one entry per CDR3 protein. Of approximately 490,000 distinct CDR3 sequences in the sample, about 20% were seen once. The sample consisted of blood. The origin of the receptors is a woman aged 70-85 years with Graves' ophthalmopathy.

This clonotype was observed a few times. The chain recombines TRBV9 with TRBJ1-2; 7 bases align to TRBD1. Germline CDR1 reads SGDLS; CDR2 reads YYNGEE. The CDR3 is made up of 16 amino acids. V lost 4 bases, J lost 2 bases, and 11 bases stayed unmatched. Here the CDR3 reads CASSPRGDRHNYGYTF. CDR3 sequence (DNA): TGTGCCAGCAGCCCGAGAGGGGACAGACACAACTATGGCTACACCTTC.

At least ten counts were recorded for this clonotype. The chain employs TRBV7-3 and TRBJ2-1, with D tentatively TRBD2 (5 bases). CDR3 length equals 16 residues. Germline values: CDR1 SGHTA, CDR2 FQGTGA. V lost 1 base, J lost 0 bases, and 10 bases lay in between. DNA of the CDR3: TGTGCCAGCAGCTTAATGGCTAGCCCCTCCTACAATGAGCAGTTCTTC. Translation: CASSLMASPSYNEQFF.

This clonotype has a count of ten or more. The rearrangement links TRBV12-3 or TRBV12-4 to TRBJ2-5, with TRBD2 identical over 12 bases. The CDR3 spans 15 residues. The V and J ends lost 7 bases and 5 bases, in that order; junction bases with no gene match: 8. In DNA, the CDR3 is TGTGCCAGCACCCTACTAGCGGGAGGCCGGGAGACCCAGTACTTC. It codes for CASTLLAGGRETQYF.

This clonotype was picked up a small number of times. The chain has TRBV20-1 and TRBJ2-1; D is perhaps TRBD2 (6 bases). Trimming took 4 bases from V and 8 from J, leaving 9 bases between them. The CDR3 has 11 amino acids. Germline lookup yields CDR1 DFQATT and CDR2 SNEGSKA (reference sequence). CDR3 region: CSATGRDEQFF. The CDR3 bases are TGCAGTGCTACCGGGAGAGATGAGCAGTTCTTC.

The rearrangement uses TRBV7-2 and TRBJ1-1; 8 nucleotides match TRBD1. CDR3 length: 15 amino acids. CDR1 and CDR2 from the germline V gene are SGHTA and FQGNSA. With 5 bases clipped from V and 4 bases from J, the junction kept 9 bases outside the gene matches. The DNA of the CDR3 is TGTGCCAGCAGCCCACAAACCGACAGGGGCACTGAAGCTTTCTTT. Amino acid sequence: CASSPQTDRGTEAFF.

V is TRBV4-1 and J is TRBJ2-1; 9 bases line up with TRBD2. Germline lookup yields CDR1 MGHRA and CDR2 YSYEKL. This CDR3 is built from 16 residues. Trimming at V came to 0 bases and at J to 5 bases, leaving 5 bases not matched to a gene. The CDR3: CASSQDQLAGDNEQFF. In DNA form, the CDR3 reads TGCGCCAGCAGCCAAGATCAACTAGCGGGCGACAATGAGCAGTTCTTC.

CDR3 sequence (DNA): TGTGCCAGCAGTGTCCGGGACAGGGATCAACCCTACAATCAGCCCCAGCATTTT. Translating it yields CASSVRDRDQPYNQPQHF. This chain joins TRBV28 and TRBJ1-5; 9 bases map to TRBD1. Germline-derived CDR1 and CDR2 are MDHEN and SYDVKM. Losses at the gene ends were 5 bases for V and 3 bases for J; bases not matched to a gene: 14. CDR3 length: 18 residues. The full variable domain, completed using reference TRBV28 and TRBJ1-5, is DVKVTQSSRYLVKRTGEKVFLECVQDMDHENMFWYRQDPGLGLRLIYFSYDVKMKEKGDIPEGYSVSREKKERFSLILESASTNQTSMYLCASSVRDRDQPYNQPQHFGDGTRLSIL.

In this sample, this clonotype turned up many times. The CDR3 here is CASSFYRKNQPQHF. The CDR3 DNA reads TGTGCCAGCAGTTTCTACAGGAAAAATCAGCCCCAGCATTTT. The gene calls are TRBV28 and TRBJ1-5, with D possibly TRBD1 on 5 matching bases. V lost 3 bases and J lost 4, with 10 bases in between. The CDR3 consists of 14 residues. Germline CDR1 MDHEN, CDR2 SYDVKM. The entire variable domain, with the rest obtained from reference TRBV28 and TRBJ1-5, is as follows: DVKVTQSSRYLVKRTGEKVFLECVQDMDHENMFWYRQDPGLGLRLIYFSYDVKMKEKGDIPEGYSVSREKKERFSLILESASTNQTSMYLCASSFYRKNQPQHFGDGTRLSIL.

CDR3 in amino acids: CASSKRTSGRAANEQFF. The CDR3 bases are TGTGCCAGCAGCAAAAGGACTAGCGGGAGGGCCGCCAATGAGCAGTTCTTC. This sequence joins TRBV11-3 and TRBJ2-1, with 15 bases matching TRBD2. With V trimmed by 5 bases and J by 6 bases, 8 bases remained unmatched. The CDR3 sequence is 17 residues long. CDR1 and CDR2 from the germline V gene are SGHNT and YENEEA.

This chain links TRBV6-1 with TRBJ2-1, with D hard to call. Trimming stripped 6 bases from V and 10 bases from J, with 13 bases between. Germline V gene sequence: CDR1 MNHNS, CDR2 SASEGT. This CDR3 contains 12 residues. The CDR3 nucleotides read TGTGCCAGCAGATCCGCCGGAGACGAGCAGTTCTTC. This sequence encodes CASRSAGDEQFF.

In this sample, this clonotype turned up many times. The chain has TRBV2 and TRBJ2-2; 12 bases line up with TRBD2. Germline trimming cut 6 bases from V and 0 bases from J; bases unmatched to any gene: 11. In germline, CDR1 is SNHLY, CDR2 FYNNEI. The length of the CDR3 is 19 residues. The CDR3 DNA sequence: TGTGCCAGCAGGACCCTTAGACGGACTAGCGGGACGAACACCGGGGAGCTGTTTTTT. This codes for CASRTLRRTSGTNTGELFF.

This clonotype was seen repeatedly, ten times or more. V usage is TRBV2 and J usage is TRBJ2-7; 7 bases are shared with TRBD1. The ends lost 4 bases at V and 3 bases at J; junction bases unmatched: 6. The CDR3 extends over 14 amino acids. Germline loops: CDR1 SNHLY, CDR2 FYNNEI. The CDR3 nucleotides are TGTGCCAGCAGTGGACAGGGATTGGGCTACGAGCAGTACTTC. Protein product: CASSGQGLGYEQYF.

The V and J genes are TRBV7-9 and TRBJ2-7; D uncertain. This CDR3 comprises 13 residues. Trimming took off 5 bases at V and 5 bases at J, with 13 bases between the two ends. CDR1 is SEHNR and CDR2 is FQNEAQ in the germline V gene (reference sequence). CDR3 bases: TGTGCCAGCAGCGGTATGGGAACAAACGAGCAGTACTTC. As protein: CASSGMGTNEQYF.

J is TRBJ1-1 and V is TRBV6-5, with a tentative D call TRBD1 (5 bases). CDR3 length equals 14 residues. The germline V and J ends were trimmed by 0 bases and 7 bases, with 12 bases remaining between them. Germline V lookup: CDR1 MNHEY, CDR2 SVGAGI. The CDR3 DNA is TGTGCCAGCAGTTACTCGGGGCCGGATAGTGAAGCTTTCTTT. Its translation: CASSYSGPDSEAFF.

This clonotype showed up just a few times. V is TRBV27 and J is TRBJ2-2; 7 bases are a match to TRBD2. This CDR3 has 16 amino acids. CDR1 and CDR2 (germline): MNHEY, SMNVEV (reference sequence). J gave up 4 bases and V 0 bases, and 5 bases lay outside the gene matches. CDR3 nucleotide sequence: TGTGCCAGCAGTTTATCGGGGGGAGGGGTCACCGGGGAGCTGTTTTTT. It translates to CASSLSGGGVTGELFF.

The chain has TRBV6-2 or TRBV6-3 and TRBJ2-1; 11 nucleotides line up with TRBD2. Per germline, CDR1 MNHEY and CDR2 SVGEGT. The CDR3 is 14 residues long. Unmatched junction bases numbered 9, after V lost 8 bases and J lost 9 bases. The CDR3 coding sequence is TGTGCCAGCGGGGGACTAGCGGCATCGGGTGAGCAGTTCTTC. Translating it yields CASGGLAASGEQFF.

This clonotype has more than one count but fewer than ten. In nucleotides, the CDR3 is TGTGCCAGCAGTGAGACTAGCGGGAGTTGGGATGAGCAGTTCTTC. Translation gives CASSETSGSWDEQFF. V and J are TRBV6-1 and TRBJ2-1; the match to TRBD2 covers 12 bases. CDR3 size: 15 residues. Germline CDR1 MNHNS, CDR2 SASEGT. V dropped 3 bases and J dropped 8; count of bases not matched to a gene: 5.

The chain links TRBV6-1 to TRBJ2-2; 14 bases map to TRBD2. The V segment lost 5 bases and the J segment 3 bases; nucleotides outside the gene matches: 5. The germline V gene has CDR1 MNHNS and CDR2 SASEGT. There are 17 residues in the CDR3. CDR3 sequence: CASSRLAGGRDTGELFF. DNA for the CDR3: TGTGCCAGCAGTAGACTAGCGGGAGGGAGGGACACCGGGGAGCTGTTTTTT.

This clonotype was detected a few times. The V and J genes are TRBV7-6 and TRBJ2-1; the match to TRBD2 covers 8 bases. There are 16 residues in the CDR3. The ends lost 1 base at V and 1 base at J; junction bases unmatched: 3. Germline values: CDR1 SGHVS, CDR2 FNYEAQ. The CDR3 DNA is TGTGCCAGCAGCTTAGGGTCTAGCGGGTCCTACAATGAGCAGTTCTTC. This gives the protein CASSLGSSGSYNEQFF.

This chain joins TRBV6-1 and TRBJ1-6; D uncertain. This CDR3 comprises 13 residues. Germline assignment: CDR1 MNHNS and CDR2 SASEGT. Trimming removed 5 bases from V and 6 bases from J, with 8 bases in between. CDR3 DNA sequence: TGTGCCAGCAGTCGGGGATTTAATTCACCCCTCCACTTT. This gives the protein CASSRGFNSPLHF.

The chain is built from TRBV6-1 and TRBJ1-4, with a weak D call TRBD1 (5 bases). CDR1 is MNHNS and CDR2 is SASEGT in the germline V gene. V shed 6 bases and J shed 6 bases, with 14 bases lying between them. The CDR3 length is 14 residues. CDR3 bases: TGTGCCAGCAGAGAGCCGGGACGGGATGAAAAACTGTTTTTT. Translated, it gives CASREPGRDEKLFF.

The chain joins TRBV6-2 or TRBV6-3 to TRBJ2-5, with D possibly TRBD1 on 5 matching bases. This CDR3 has 14 residues. The ends were cut back, 6 bases at V and 2 bases at J, with 13 bases in the middle. CDR1 is MNHEY and CDR2 is SVGEGT in the germline V gene. CDR3: CASSLDSIQETQYF. CDR3 DNA sequence: TGTGCCAGCAGCCTAGACAGCATACAAGAGACCCAGTACTTC.

The rearrangement joins TRBV5-6 to TRBJ1-1; 8 nucleotides match TRBD1. V was pared by 2 bases and J by 4 bases, with 4 bases of the junction left unmatched. The CDR3 runs 14 residues. Germline CDR1 is SGHDT and CDR2 is YYEEEE. Here the CDR3 DNA reads TGTGCCAGCAGCTTCGGCAGGGGGCCCACTGAAGCTTTCTTT. Protein: CASSFGRGPTEAFF.